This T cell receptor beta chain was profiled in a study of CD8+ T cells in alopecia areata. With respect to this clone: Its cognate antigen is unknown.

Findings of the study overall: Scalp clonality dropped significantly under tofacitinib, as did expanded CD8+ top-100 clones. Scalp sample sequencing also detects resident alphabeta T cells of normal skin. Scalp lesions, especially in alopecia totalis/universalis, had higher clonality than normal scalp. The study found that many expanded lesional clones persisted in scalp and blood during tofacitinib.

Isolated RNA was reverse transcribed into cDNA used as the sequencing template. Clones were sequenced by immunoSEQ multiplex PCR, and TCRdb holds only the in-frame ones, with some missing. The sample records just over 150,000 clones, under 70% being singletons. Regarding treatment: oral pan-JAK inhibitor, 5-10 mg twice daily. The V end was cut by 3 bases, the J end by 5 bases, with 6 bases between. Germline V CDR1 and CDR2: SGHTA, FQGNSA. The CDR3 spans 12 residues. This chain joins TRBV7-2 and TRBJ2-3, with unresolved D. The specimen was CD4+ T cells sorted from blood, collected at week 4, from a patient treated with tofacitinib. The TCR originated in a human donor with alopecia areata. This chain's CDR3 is CASSFAKDTQYF. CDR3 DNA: TGTGCCAGCAGCTTCGCCAAAGATACGCAGTATTTT.